Below, 9 T cell receptor beta chains from the same sample are listed, as sequenced in a study of blood T cell repertoires in COVID-19. Sequencing used immunoSEQ multiplex PCR; TCRdb keeps in-frame clones, though not all of them. Among about 190,000 clones listed, around 90% were seen once. What was sequenced was peripheral blood. These receptors came from a man aged 35 to 55 with acute or convalescent COVID-19.

The rearrangement links TRBV6-1 to TRBJ2-7; D is unresolved. This CDR3 comprises 11 residues. Trimming took off 3 bases at V and 2 bases at J, with 2 bases between the two ends. CDR1 and CDR2 (germline): MNHNS, SASEGT. CDR3 sequence (DNA): TGTGCCAGCAGTGATACCTACGAGCAGTACTTC. This encodes CASSDTYEQYF.

This rearrangement joins TRBV11-3 to TRBJ2-1; possibly TRBD2 for D (5 bases). The CDR3 sequence is 18 residues long. Germline V gene sequence: CDR1 SGHNT, CDR2 YENEEA. V gave up 0 bases and J gave up 0 bases, with 15 bases separating them. CDR3: CASSLDSLSGSSYNEQFF. Written as DNA, the CDR3 is TGTGCCAGCAGCTTAGATTCTTTGTCGGGGAGCTCCTACAATGAGCAGTTCTTC. Drawing the rest from reference TRBV11-3 and TRBJ2-1, the complete variable domain is EAGVVQSPRYKIIEKKQPVAFWCNPISGHNTLYWYLQNLGQGPELLIRYENEEAVDDSQLPKDRFSAERLKGVDSTLKIQPAELGDSAVYLCASSLDSLSGSSYNEQFFGPGTRLTVL.

V usage is TRBV28 and J usage is TRBJ2-7, with 7 nucleotides matching TRBD1. CDR3 size: 15 residues. The V and J ends lost 2 bases and 1 base, in that order; junction bases with no gene match: 5. CDR1 is MDHEN, CDR2 SYDVKM, per germline. The CDR3 DNA sequence: TGTGCCAGCAGTTTACCAGGGGGTTTATCCTACGAGCAGTACTTC. Amino acid sequence: CASSLPGGLSYEQYF.

The chain links TRBV5-5 to TRBJ2-6; TRBD1 aligns across 8 bases. The V gene end was trimmed by 2 bases and the J gene end by 4 bases; junction bases not matched to a gene: 5. CDR3 length equals 16 residues. CDR1 is SGHKS, CDR2 YYEKEE, per germline (reference sequence). The chain's CDR3 is CASSFQGARGANVLTF. CDR3 coding DNA: TGTGCCAGCAGCTTTCAGGGGGCGCGGGGGGCCAACGTCCTGACTTTC.

This sequence joins TRBV6-5 and TRBJ2-3; D gene ambiguous. V dropped 0 bases and J dropped 1 base, with 8 bases sitting between them. There are 15 residues in the CDR3. Looked up from germline, CDR1 is MNHEY and CDR2 is SVGAGI. As DNA, the CDR3 is TGTGCCAGCAGTTACTCGATGGCAGGCACAGATACGCAGTATTTT. Amino acids: CASSYSMAGTDTQYF.

V is TRBV24-1 and J is TRBJ1-6; D gene unclear. CDR1 KGHDR and CDR2 SFDVKD come from the germline V gene. CDR3 size: 12 residues. Trimming stripped 0 bases from V and 13 bases from J, with 6 bases between. CDR3 protein: CATSDLIGPLHF. CDR3 DNA sequence: TGTGCCACCAGTGATTTGATCGGGCCCCTCCACTTT.

The CDR3, as DNA: TGTGCCACGGCAGGACAGGGGACGAACACCATATATTTT. Translating gives CATAGQGTNTIYF. The V and J genes are TRBV12-3 or TRBV12-4 and TRBJ1-3; 9 bases line up with TRBD1. V was clipped by 10 bases and J by 7 bases; unmatched bases: 8. The CDR3 spans 13 residues.

This clone was counted once. The chain combines TRBV19 with TRBJ1-1; 7 nucleotides line up with TRBD1. Trimming removed 6 bases from V and 1 base from J; junction bases left unmatched: 5. Germline CDR1 is LNHDA and CDR2 is SQIVND (reference sequence). This CDR3 comprises 14 residues. CDR3 in DNA: TGTGCCAGTAGACAGGACAGGCAGAACACTGAAGCTTTCTTT. Translation gives CASRQDRQNTEAFF.

The chain uses TRBV10-3 and TRBJ2-7, with 8 positions matching TRBD1. The V segment lost 10 bases and the J segment 0 bases; nucleotides outside the gene matches: 8. This CDR3 has 14 residues. Germline V gene data show CDR1 as ENHRY and CDR2 as SYGVKD. The CDR3 DNA reads TGTGCCACGTTAGACAGGGGAGACTCCTACGAGCAGTACTTC. It encodes CATLDRGDSYEQYF.